Each of the 19 T cell receptor beta chains below was sequenced from the same sample in a study of a mutant IDH1 vaccine in newly diagnosed glioma. The protocol was immunoSEQ multiplex PCR, while the TCRdb copy is restricted to in-frame clones and leaves out a portion. The sample has about 68,000 clones, approximately 88% seen once; the top ten hold approximately 12%. Their antigen targets remain unknown. Regarding time point: week 35, safety follow-up. What each vaccine dose contained was 300 ug of mutant IDH1 20-mer peptide, accompanied by topical imiquimod. Sequencing was performed on PBMCs, taken from a glioma patient whose treatment included an IDH1 peptide vaccine. These receptors all come from a young man with glioma.

V gene TRBV7-2 combines with J gene TRBJ1-2, with 8 bases fitting TRBD1. Germline V gives CDR1 SGHTA, CDR2 FQGNSA. J was trimmed by 7 bases and V by 4 bases; bases with no gene match: 11. The CDR3 extends over 15 amino acids. CDR3 DNA sequence: TGTGCCAGCAGCTCTTTTGGTACAGGGGGAGGTGGCTACACCTTC. Amino acid sequence: CASSSFGTGGGGYTF.

The genes are TRBV6-1 and TRBJ2-7; D is ambiguous. CDR1 MNHNS and CDR2 SASEGT come from the germline V gene. Trimming removed 2 bases at V and 0 bases at J, with 11 bases between. This CDR3 contains 15 residues. The CDR3 DNA reads TGTGCCAGCAGTGAATTTCGCCCGAGCTCCTACGAGCAGTACTTC. It encodes CASSEFRPSSYEQYF.

This chain joins TRBV5-4 and TRBJ1-1; D uncertain. Germline-derived CDR1 and CDR2 are SGHNT and YYREEE (reference sequence). V lost 4 bases and J lost 3, with 16 bases in between. CDR3 length: 15 residues. CDR3 region: CASSLPNGGYTEAFF. Here the CDR3 DNA reads TGTGCCAGCAGCCTACCCAATGGCGGTTACACTGAAGCTTTCTTT.

The chain employs TRBV11-1 and TRBJ1-1; tentative D call: TRBD1 (6 bases). Germline CDR1 and CDR2: SGHAT and FQDESV (reference sequence). Trimming stripped 6 bases from V and 5 bases from J, with 16 bases between. The CDR3 runs to 14 residues. The CDR3 protein is CASRRGGGETEAFF. As DNA, the CDR3 is TGTGCCAGCAGGCGAGGGGGAGGCGAGACTGAAGCTTTCTTT.

The genes are TRBV7-9 and TRBJ2-7, with a tentative D call TRBD2 (6 bases). Deletions cut 1 base from V and 6 bases from J, with 10 bases between. CDR1 and CDR2 from the germline V gene are SEHNR and FQNEAQ (reference sequence). CDR3 length: 13 residues. CDR3 protein: CASSLGGAGEQYF. DNA for the CDR3: TGTGCCAGCAGCTTAGGCGGGGCTGGCGAGCAGTACTTC.

This clone was observed a single time. The chain uses TRBV18 and TRBJ1-1, with D unclear. The CDR3 is 15 amino acids. Germline V gene data show CDR1 as KGHSH and CDR2 as LQKENI. Trimming removed 6 bases at V and 2 bases at J, with 16 bases between. The CDR3 spells CASSAVGSFNTEAFF. The CDR3 region has the DNA TGTGCCAGCTCGGCGGTGGGGTCTTTTAACACTGAAGCTTTCTTT.

The chain combines TRBV5-6 with TRBJ2-7; 12 nucleotides align to TRBD1. Trimming took 0 bases from V and 7 from J; bases not matched to a gene: 8. Germline CDR1 is SGHDT and CDR2 is YYEEEE. This CDR3 contains 16 residues. This CDR3 is CASSLVGGQGAREQYF. The CDR3, as DNA: TGTGCCAGCAGCTTGGTAGGGGGACAGGGGGCACGGGAGCAGTACTTC.

On this clone: The junction shows a germline mismatch at one end, possibly a read error. This chain joins TRBV7-9 and TRBJ2-7; TRBD2 aligns across 15 bases. CDR3 length equals 13 residues. Germline V lookup: CDR1 SEHNR, CDR2 FQNEAQ (reference sequence). The CDR3 region is CAGSSGLAGGYYF. The CDR3 coding sequence is TGTGCCGGCAGCTCGGGACTAGCGGGGGGTTATTACTTC.

The chain links TRBV4-3 to TRBJ2-1, with unresolved D. Germline lookup yields CDR1 LGHNA and CDR2 YSLEER. V dropped 0 bases and J dropped 12 bases, with 12 bases sitting between them. The CDR3 loop spans 13 amino acids. The CDR3 loop reads CASSQDLRAGQFF. In DNA form, the CDR3 reads TGCGCCAGCAGCCAAGATCTAAGGGCAGGGCAGTTCTTC.

The chain has TRBV10-3 and TRBJ1-1, with TRBD1 as a possible D gene (6 bases). Germline lookup yields CDR1 ENHRY and CDR2 SYGVKD. The CDR3 totals 15 residues. The ends were cut back, 2 bases at V and 5 bases at J, with 15 bases in the middle. The CDR3 DNA sequence: TGTGCCATCAGTGAGGACAGGCCCTCGAGGACTGAAGCTTTCTTT. It codes for CAISEDRPSRTEAFF.

The rearrangement joins TRBV7-9 to TRBJ1-5; 7 bases are a match to TRBD1. The junction had 4 bases not matched to a gene; V was cut back by 5 bases and J by 3 bases. CDR1 is SEHNR and CDR2 is FQNEAQ in the germline V gene (reference sequence). The CDR3 loop spans 14 amino acids. The CDR3 DNA is TGTGCCAGCAGCCAGACAGGGTTCAATCAGCCCCAGCATTTT. Protein product: CASSQTGFNQPQHF.

The rearrangement links TRBV4-2 to TRBJ2-3; D ambiguous. V gave up 0 bases and J gave up 6 bases, with 7 bases separating them. This CDR3 is 13 amino acids long. Germline V CDR1 and CDR2: LGHNA, YNFKEQ. The CDR3 DNA follows: TGTGCCAGCAGCCAAGAGAGCCGGGATACGCAGTATTTT. Translation: CASSQESRDTQYF.

The V call is TRBV21-1, the J call TRBJ2-2; TRBD1, the table's D call, was not compared with the DNA. TRBV21-1 is a documented pseudogene. The CDR3 has 13 amino acids. DNA of the CDR3: TGTGCCGGAAGACAGCGAAACACCGGGGAGCTGTTTTTT. This codes for CAGRQRNTGELFF.

This clone was observed a handful of times. This chain uses TRBV4-1 with TRBJ1-3; no clear D. Germline V CDR1 and CDR2: MGHRA, YSYEKL. The CDR3 extends over 19 amino acids. V shed 2 bases and J shed 1 base, with 21 bases lying between them. The DNA of the CDR3 is TGCGCCAGCAGCCAAATCCCCCGGGCCCCTTTTAGTTCTGGAAACACCATATATTTT. Amino acid sequence: CASSQIPRAPFSSGNTIYF.

The sample holds a few counts of this clone. CDR3 in DNA: TGTGCCAGCAGCTTAGGGGGAGGGGGAGAGACCCAGTACTTC. It encodes CASSLGGGGETQYF. The gene calls are TRBV7-3 and TRBJ2-5, with D perhaps TRBD2 (7 bases). Germline CDR1 and CDR2: SGHTA and FQGTGA. The CDR3 spans 14 residues. Trimming removed 2 bases from V and 4 bases from J, with 11 bases in between. Combining the CDR3 with reference TRBV7-3 and TRBJ2-5 gives the whole variable domain GAGVSQTPSNKVTEKGKYVELRCDPISGHTALYWYRQSLGQGPEFLIYFQGTGAADDSGLPNDRFFAVRPEGSVSTLKIQRTERGDSAVYLCASSLGGGGETQYFGPGTRLLVL.

The J gene is TRBJ1-1, the V gene TRBV7-2; 7 bases map to TRBD1. In germline, CDR1 is SGHTA, CDR2 FQGNSA. CDR3 length equals 14 residues. Germline trimming cut 3 bases from V and 1 base from J; bases unmatched to any gene: 2. CDR3 coding DNA: TGTGCCAGCAGCTTGGGACAGAGGAACACTGAAGCTTTCTTT. Translation gives CASSLGQRNTEAFF.

The chain couples TRBV19 to TRBJ2-5, with D uncertain. Trimming removed 0 bases at V and 6 bases at J, with 5 bases between. From germline, CDR1 is LNHDA and CDR2 SQIVND (reference sequence). This CDR3 is built from 12 residues. The CDR3, as DNA: TGTGCCAGTAGTATAGAGGGGAAGACCCAGTACTTC. This translates into CASSIEGKTQYF.

CDR3 DNA: TGTGCCTGGAGTGTACAGGGGGTGAGGCAGCCCCAGCATTTT. Its protein product is CAWSVQGVRQPQHF. The gene calls are TRBV30 and TRBJ1-5; 8 bases fit TRBD1. The CDR3 sequence is 14 residues long. V lost 0 bases to trimming and J lost 7 bases; unmatched junction nucleotides: 5. The germline V gene encodes CDR1 GTSNPN and CDR2 SVGIG (reference sequence).

V usage is TRBV13 and J usage is TRBJ2-1; TRBD1 matches at 8 bases. CDR1 is PRHDT and CDR2 is FYEKMQ in the germline V gene (reference sequence). This CDR3 spans 14 amino acids. Losses at the gene ends were 1 base for V and 14 bases for J; bases not matched to a gene: 10. The chain's CDR3 is CASSLDPYGQGKFF. In DNA form, the CDR3 reads TGTGCCAGCAGCTTAGATCCCTATGGACAGGGCAAGTTCTTC.